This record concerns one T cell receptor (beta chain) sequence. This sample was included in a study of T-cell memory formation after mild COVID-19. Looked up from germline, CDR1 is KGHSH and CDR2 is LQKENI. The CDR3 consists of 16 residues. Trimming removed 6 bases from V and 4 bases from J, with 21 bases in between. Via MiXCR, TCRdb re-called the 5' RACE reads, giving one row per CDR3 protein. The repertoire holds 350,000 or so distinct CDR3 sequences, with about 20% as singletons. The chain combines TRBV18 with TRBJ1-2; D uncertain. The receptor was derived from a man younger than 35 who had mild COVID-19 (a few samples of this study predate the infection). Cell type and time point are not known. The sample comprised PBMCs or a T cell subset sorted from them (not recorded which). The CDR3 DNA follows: TGTGCCAGCTCCCCCGCGGTTAGAGCCAGCGGCTATGGCTACACCTTC. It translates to CASSPAVRASGYGYTF.